This T cell receptor beta chain was sequenced in a study of blood T cell repertoires in COVID-19 (dated by TCRdb to 2020 to 2021). At the level of the whole study: The collaborator samples originated in the United States, Italy and Spain and spanned the acute and convalescent phases of COVID-19. Where available, HLA class I and class II types were obtained from metadata supplied by the sample provider rather than from assay-based typing. The samples were drawn from the first 160 participants of the ongoing ImmuneRACE study and from 1,254 subjects provided by 6 global collaborators. Deeply sampled blood TCRbeta repertoires from subjects exposed to, actively infected with, or recovered from COVID-19 were included in the dataset. A de-identified subject ID, COVID-19 status, age in years and sex were almost always included in the sample metadata. The prospective study material was composed of cDNA or gDNA derived from T cells, B-cell-depleted T cells, or PBMCs. A freely available public database, intended as a resource for researchers studying the immune response to SARS-CoV-2, is where the repertoires were released.

One collaborating source in Seattle enrolled patients during active infection and followed them longitudinally through the course of disease. Whole blood was collected in K2EDTA tubes by collaborating institutions according to the institutions' own protocols. For TCRbeta analysis, collaborators shipped samples as frozen whole blood, isolated PBMCs, or DNA extracted from either of those sample types. CDR1 and CDR2, per the germline V gene, are MNHEY and SVGAGI. The CDR3 spans 11 residues, from the cysteine through the phenylalanine. Only the CDR3 portion is preserved as DNA: 33 bases, with reading frame beginning at the first base. Overall study outcomes, separate from this receptor: The amount of clinical and demographic metadata varied by source and participant and was provided uncurated.

With respect to this clone: It lacks a known antigen. The germline gene is not matched at one end of the junction; a read error may be the cause.

The immunoSEQ Assay, a bias-controlled multiplex PCR, was used to amplify TCRbeta CDR3 regions from genomic DNA. Per the original workflow: The number of nucleated cells in each sample was estimated by amplification of reference gene primers within the assay. To quantify the absolute abundance of each unique TCRbeta CDR3 rearrangement, sequence reads were collapsed and filtered. For each sample, productive Simpson clonality was calculated as the square root of Simpson's diversity index across productive rearrangements. TCRdb re-hosts the immuneACCESS table, in-frame sequences only. Its copies lack some clones; in the studies checked, an unresolved V gene accounts for under half of them, and the cause for the rest is not known. V, J and clone size are those of that table, while D and trimming were read from the DNA. Present in this sample are about 160,000 clones, roughly 85% of which were seen just once. Around 5% of the sample belongs to the ten largest clones.

This TCR was recovered from a woman aged 50 to 60 with COVID-19, enrolled during active disease. The material sequenced was peripheral blood. The sequence joins TRBV6-5 to TRBJ2-1, with no confidently assigned D gene. CDR3 loop: CASKSYNEQFF. The bases are TGTGCCAGCAAATCCTATAATGAGCAGTTCTTC.